Included here is one TCR beta chain sequence, with context. This specimen belongs to a study of blood T cell repertoires in COVID-19. Study information: Collection of acute and convalescent COVID-19 samples took place in the United States, Italy and Spain.

Original data processing: Amplified reference gene primers provided the basis for estimating nucleated cell counts. Here immunoSEQ multiplex PCR was the method, and the copy in TCRdb shows in-frame clones only, minus some. V, J and clone size are taken as reported in that table, and D and trimming were inferred from the DNA itself. Here the sample spans 200,000 to 300,000 clones, around four fifths being singletons. Germline-derived CDR1 and CDR2 are MDHEN and SYDVKM. The V end was cut by 2 bases, the J end by 6 bases, with 11 bases between. The CDR3 totals 13 residues. Sequenced material: PBMCs or T cells enriched from blood (not recorded which). The rearrangement links TRBV28 to TRBJ2-7, with D possibly matching TRBD1 (6 bases). The receptor comes from a woman between 35 and 50 years old who had been exposed to COVID-19. CDR3 sequence reads: CASSLRQESEQYF. The CDR3 DNA follows: TGTGCCAGCAGTTTACGACAGGAATCCGAGCAGTACTTC.